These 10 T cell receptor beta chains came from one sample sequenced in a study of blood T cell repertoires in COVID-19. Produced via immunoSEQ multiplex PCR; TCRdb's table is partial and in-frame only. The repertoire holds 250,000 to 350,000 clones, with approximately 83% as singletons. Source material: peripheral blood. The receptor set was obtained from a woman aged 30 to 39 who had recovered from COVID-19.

The CDR3 region has the DNA TGCGCCAGCAGCTTGGGTACTAGCGGGGTTGTAGAGACCCAGTACTTC. Its translation is CASSLGTSGVVETQYF. This chain uses TRBV5-1 with TRBJ2-5, with 10 bases fitting TRBD2. Germline assignment: CDR1 SGHRS and CDR2 YFSETQ. The CDR3 is 16 amino acids. V shed 0 bases, J shed 4 bases, and the junction held 6 bases outside the gene matches.

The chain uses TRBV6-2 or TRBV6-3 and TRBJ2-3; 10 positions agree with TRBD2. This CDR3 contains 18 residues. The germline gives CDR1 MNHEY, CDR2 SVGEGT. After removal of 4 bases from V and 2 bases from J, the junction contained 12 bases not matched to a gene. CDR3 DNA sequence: TGTGCCAGCAGTTCGGATAGCGGGGGGTCGGGGCCCACAGATACGCAGTATTTT. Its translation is CASSSDSGGSGPTDTQYF.

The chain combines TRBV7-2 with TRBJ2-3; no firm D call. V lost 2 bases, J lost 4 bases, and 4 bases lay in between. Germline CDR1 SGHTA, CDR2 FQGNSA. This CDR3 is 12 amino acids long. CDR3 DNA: TGTGCCAGCAGCTTATCAGCAGATACGCAGTATTTT. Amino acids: CASSLSADTQYF.

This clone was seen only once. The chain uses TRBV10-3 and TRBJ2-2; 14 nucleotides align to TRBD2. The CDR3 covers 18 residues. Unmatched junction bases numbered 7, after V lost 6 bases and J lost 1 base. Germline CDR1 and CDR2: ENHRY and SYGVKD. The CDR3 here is CAISGGTSGSLNTGELFF. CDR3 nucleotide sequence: TGTGCCATCAGCGGCGGGACTAGCGGGAGCCTGAACACCGGGGAGCTGTTTTTT.

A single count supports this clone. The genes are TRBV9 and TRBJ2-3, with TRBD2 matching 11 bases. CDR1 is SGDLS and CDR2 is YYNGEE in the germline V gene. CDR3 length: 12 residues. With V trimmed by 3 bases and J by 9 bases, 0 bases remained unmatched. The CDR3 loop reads CASSGLAGTQYF. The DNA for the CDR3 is TGTGCCAGCAGCGGACTAGCGGGAACGCAGTATTTT.

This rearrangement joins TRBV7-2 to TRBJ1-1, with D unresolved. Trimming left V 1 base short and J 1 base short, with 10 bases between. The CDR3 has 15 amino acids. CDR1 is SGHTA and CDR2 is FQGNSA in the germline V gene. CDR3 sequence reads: CASSLGGPGNTEAFF. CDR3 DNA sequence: TGTGCCAGCAGCTTAGGAGGGCCGGGGAACACTGAAGCTTTCTTT.

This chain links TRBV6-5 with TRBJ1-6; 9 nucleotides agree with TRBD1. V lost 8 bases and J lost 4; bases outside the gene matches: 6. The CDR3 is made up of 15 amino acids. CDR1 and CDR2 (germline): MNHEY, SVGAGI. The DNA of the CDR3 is TGTGCCAGCCAACGGGACAGGGCATATAATTCACCCCTCCACTTT. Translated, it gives CASQRDRAYNSPLHF.

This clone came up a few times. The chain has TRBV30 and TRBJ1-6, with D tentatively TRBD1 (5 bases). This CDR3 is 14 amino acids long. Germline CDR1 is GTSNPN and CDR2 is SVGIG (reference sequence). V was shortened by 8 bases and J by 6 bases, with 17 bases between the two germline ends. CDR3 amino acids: CALEGWGANSPLHF. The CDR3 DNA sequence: TGTGCCCTGGAGGGTTGGGGCGCTAATTCACCCCTCCACTTT.

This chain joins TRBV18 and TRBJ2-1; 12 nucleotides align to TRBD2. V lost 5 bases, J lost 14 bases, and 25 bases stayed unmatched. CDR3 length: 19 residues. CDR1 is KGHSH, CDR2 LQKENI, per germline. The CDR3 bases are TGTGCCAGCTCAGCCCTAGACCAACTAGCGGGAGGTTCTAAGGGAAGCAAGTTCTTC. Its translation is CASSALDQLAGGSKGSKFF.

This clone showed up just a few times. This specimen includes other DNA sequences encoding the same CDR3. The CDR3 is CASSLTGSNQPQHF. CDR3 sequence (DNA): TGCGCCAGCAGCTTGACAGGTAGCAATCAGCCCCAGCATTTT. The chain carries TRBV5-1 and TRBJ1-5; D possibly corresponds to TRBD1 (5 bases). The CDR3 covers 14 residues. Germline loops: CDR1 SGHRS, CDR2 YFSETQ. With 1 base removed from V and 0 bases from J, the gap between germline ends came to 5 bases.